Listed here are 14 T cell receptor beta chains from one sample, sequenced in a study of cytomegalovirus exposure and HLA in healthy donors. The PCR was carried out with 60 Vbeta primers and 13 Jbeta primers. Clones were read by immunoSEQ multiplex PCR, and TCRdb kept only the in-frame ones, dropping some. The data show about 120,000 clones, approximately 78% seen once. The sequenced material came from PBMCs. Receptors originate from a woman aged 35 to 49 in good health and CMV-seronegative.

The chain recombines TRBV11-2 with TRBJ2-7; 12 nucleotides agree with TRBD2. With 5 bases clipped from V and 4 bases from J, the junction kept 6 bases outside the gene matches. Germline V lookup: CDR1 SGHAT, CDR2 FQNNGV. The CDR3 is made up of 15 amino acids. CDR3 nucleotide sequence: TGTGCCAGCAGCCCCGCTAGCGGGGGGGGGTACGAGCAGTACTTC. Protein sequence: CASSPASGGGYEQYF. The full variable domain, with the rest looked up from reference TRBV11-2 and TRBJ2-7, is EAGVAQSPRYKIIEKRQSVAFWCNPISGHATLYWYQQILGQGPKLLIQFQNNGVVDDSQLPKDRFSAERLKGVDSTLKIQPAKLEDSAVYLCASSPASGGGYEQYFGPGTRLTVT.

This clone has just a few counts. This chain uses TRBV7-6 with TRBJ2-5; D is unclear. Germline lookup yields CDR1 SGHVS and CDR2 FNYEAQ. Trimming took off 2 bases at V and 5 bases at J, with 9 bases between the two ends. CDR3 size: 13 residues. In DNA, the CDR3 is TGTGCCAGCAGCTTAAACGTTGGCGAGACCCAGTACTTC. This sequence encodes CASSLNVGETQYF.

The table lists this clone with a count of one. V is TRBV4-1 and J is TRBJ1-1, with 10 bases fitting TRBD1. Trimming removed 4 bases from V and 7 bases from J; junction bases left unmatched: 15. The CDR3 is 17 residues long. CDR1 is MGHRA, CDR2 YSYEKL, per germline. In nucleotides, the CDR3 is TGCGCCAGCAGCCGGTCCCCATGGGGACAGGGGTCCCTTGAAGCTTTCTTT. Encoded protein: CASSRSPWGQGSLEAFF.

Points on this clone: One end of the junction varies from germline; a read error may be responsible. The V and J genes are TRBV7-9 and TRBJ2-3; perhaps TRBD2 as D (6 bases). The CDR3 runs to 15 residues. Germline V gene lookup returns CDR1 SEHNR and CDR2 FQNEAQ (reference sequence). CDR3 loop: CSSSSTRDFLDTQYF. The CDR3 DNA reads as TGTTCCAGCAGCTCAACTAGGGACTTCTTAGATACGCAGTATTTT.

The V call is TRBV4-2, the J call TRBJ2-4; a possible D gene is TRBD2 (5 bases). The V and J ends lost 0 bases and 12 bases respectively, with 27 bases between them. Germline loops: CDR1 LGHNA, CDR2 YNFKEQ. The CDR3 is 18 amino acids. The CDR3 reads CASSQDRIPGMGDSDQYF. The DNA of the CDR3 is TGTGCCAGCAGCCAAGATCGGATCCCCGGAATGGGAGACTCCGATCAGTACTTC.

The V and J genes are TRBV20-1 and TRBJ2-5; D call uncertain. Trimming stripped 3 bases from V and 4 bases from J, with 6 bases between. This CDR3 is built from 11 residues. Per the germline V gene, CDR1 is DFQATT and CDR2 is SNEGSKA (reference sequence). The CDR3 sequence is CSASLGETQYF. The CDR3 DNA sequence: TGCAGTGCTAGCCTAGGAGAGACCCAGTACTTC.

The chain carries TRBV18 and TRBJ2-7; D is possibly TRBD2 (6 bases). Between the trimmed V and J ends, which lost 3 bases and 0 bases, there was a span of 18 bases. Germline V lookup: CDR1 KGHSH, CDR2 LQKENI. This CDR3 comprises 17 residues. In DNA, the CDR3 is TGTGCCAGCTCACCCGCACCTTGGGGGACTGGCTCCTACGAGCAGTACTTC. Translating gives CASSPAPWGTGSYEQYF. The full variable domain, in which reference TRBV18 and TRBJ2-7 provide the parts outside the CDR3, is NAGVMQNPRHLVRRRGQEARLRCSPMKGHSHVYWYRQLPEEGLKFMVYLQKENIIDESGMPKERFSAEFPKEGPSILRIQQVVRGDSAAYFCASSPAPWGTGSYEQYFGPGTRLTVT.

The chain is built from TRBV27 and TRBJ1-1; 12 bases are a match to TRBD1. Germline CDR1 and CDR2: MNHEY and SMNVEV (reference sequence). The CDR3 length is 18 residues. After removal of 0 bases from V and 3 bases from J, the junction contained 8 bases not matched to a gene. The chain's CDR3 is CASSLSGTGGGMDTEAFF. The CDR3 nucleotides read TGTGCCAGCAGTTTATCCGGGACAGGGGGCGGGATGGACACTGAAGCTTTCTTT.

The V gene is TRBV15, the J gene TRBJ2-7; 7 positions agree with TRBD1. After removal of 6 bases from V and 3 bases from J, the junction contained 11 bases not matched to a gene. The CDR3 loop spans 15 amino acids. Germline V gene data show CDR1 as LNHNV and CDR2 as YYDKDF (reference sequence). The CDR3: CATRQLSNRGYEQYF. The CDR3 region has the DNA TGTGCCACCAGACAATTATCGAACAGGGGCTACGAGCAGTACTTC.

As for this clone: Additional DNA sequences in this sample encode the identical CDR3. The rearrangement joins TRBV18 to TRBJ2-3; 12 nucleotides match TRBD2. Germline CDR1 KGHSH, CDR2 LQKENI. The CDR3 extends over 15 amino acids. Losses at the gene ends were 3 bases for V and 4 bases for J; bases not matched to a gene: 2. The CDR3 loop is CASSPGLAGPDTQYF. Written as DNA, the CDR3 is TGTGCCAGCTCACCCGGACTAGCGGGACCAGATACGCAGTATTTT.

This CDR3 is CASSQDRGDYGYTF. As DNA, the CDR3 is TGTGCCAGCAGCCAAGACAGGGGTGACTATGGCTACACCTTC. This rearrangement joins TRBV4-2 to TRBJ1-2; maybe TRBD1 (6 bases). The CDR3 sequence is 14 residues long. V was clipped by 0 bases and J by 3 bases, with 8 bases between them. The germline V gene encodes CDR1 LGHNA and CDR2 YNFKEQ.

This clone was seen only a few times. V and J are TRBV5-1 and TRBJ2-3; 8 bases are shared with TRBD2. This CDR3 has 13 residues. With V trimmed by 4 bases and J by 6 bases, 4 bases remained unmatched. CDR1 is SGHRS and CDR2 is YFSETQ in the germline V gene. In DNA form, the CDR3 reads TGCGCCAGCAGCCACGGGGGGGCTGATACGCAGTATTTT. Protein: CASSHGGADTQYF.

For this clone: Germline and junction disagree at one end, which may indicate a read error. This rearrangement joins TRBV6-6 to TRBJ2-4, with D maybe TRBD2 (5 bases). CDR3 length: 16 residues. In germline, CDR1 is MNHNY, CDR2 SVGAGI (reference sequence). The CDR3 reads CASSPHSRGAKNSQYF. CDR3 DNA: TGTGCCAGCAGCCCGCACAGTCGGGGAGCCAAAAACAGTCAGTACTTC.

The chain uses TRBV7-3 and TRBJ2-7, with D unresolved. The germline CDR1 and CDR2 sequences are SGHTA and FQGTGA. V lost 5 bases to trimming and J lost 11 bases, with 19 bases between them. The CDR3 loop spans 13 amino acids. The CDR3 nucleotides read TGTGCCAGCAGCCCCGGGTCTGGCAGTCGGAAGTACTTC. Residues: CASSPGSGSRKYF.